This entry lists 15 T cell receptor beta chains sequenced from one sample in a study of blood T cells in healthy people across ages. For the second PCR, which ran for roughly 7 to 11 cycles, a sample-barcoded 5' primer and a J-beta primer mix were used. TCRdb redid the calling of the 5' RACE reads with MiXCR, one entry per CDR3 protein. The sample lists about a million distinct CDR3 sequences, around 48% occurring once. The sequencing sample was made of blood. These receptors all stem from a young man in good health.

The V and J genes are TRBV30 and TRBJ1-1; unclear D gene. In germline, CDR1 is GTSNPN, CDR2 SVGIG (reference sequence). Trimming shortened V by 0 bases and J by 0 bases, and 5 bases separated the two germline ends. This CDR3 has 13 amino acids. CDR3 in DNA: TGTGCCTGGAGTGTCCACCTGAACACTGAAGCTTTCTTT. This translates into CAWSVHLNTEAFF.

This clonotype was seen more than once but under ten times. The chain is built from TRBV18 and TRBJ2-5, with D perhaps matching TRBD1 (5 bases). The V end was cut by 5 bases, the J end by 1 base, with 8 bases between. This CDR3 has 13 residues. CDR1 and CDR2 from the germline V gene are KGHSH and LQKENI. CDR3: CASSIGVQETQYF. The CDR3 nucleotides read TGTGCCAGCTCAATAGGGGTCCAAGAGACCCAGTACTTC.

CDR3 amino acids: CASSQDPPSGGVSDTQYF. DNA of the CDR3: TGCGCCAGCAGCCAAGACCCTCCAAGCGGGGGGGTGTCAGATACGCAGTATTTT. The chain joins TRBV4-1 to TRBJ2-3; TRBD2 matches at 10 bases. The CDR3 has 18 amino acids. The germline gives CDR1 MGHRA, CDR2 YSYEKL. With 0 bases clipped from V and 4 bases from J, the junction kept 10 bases outside the gene matches.

The rearrangement links TRBV7-2 to TRBJ2-1; D ambiguous. In germline, CDR1 is SGHTA, CDR2 FQGNSA. V lost 5 bases and J 6 bases, leaving 5 bases between the germline ends. The CDR3 sequence is 11 residues long. The CDR3: CASSGINEQFF. CDR3 DNA sequence: TGTGCCAGCAGCGGCATCAATGAGCAGTTCTTC.

This chain connects TRBV7-2 to TRBJ2-7; the match to TRBD2 covers 9 bases. TRBJ2-5 explains the end of the DNA better; the J call may be wrong. The V gene's germline CDR1 is SGHTA and CDR2 FQGNSA. The CDR3 is 15 residues long. The CDR3 nucleotides are TGTGCCAGCAGCTTACAGCGGGGGGCAGGAGAGACCCAGTACTTC. This sequence encodes CASSLQRGAGETQYF.

The CDR3 DNA is TGTGCCAGCAGTTCGGACAGGCTTAATAGCAATCAGCCCCAGCATTTT. It encodes CASSSDRLNSNQPQHF. The chain is built from TRBV27 and TRBJ1-5; 7 bases fit TRBD1. The CDR3 length is 16 residues. Germline lookup yields CDR1 MNHEY and CDR2 SMNVEV (reference sequence). J gave up 0 bases and V 4 bases, and 6 bases lay outside the gene matches.

In the case of this clonotype: This may come from a read error, since a much larger clone is one base off. This chain connects TRBV20-1 to TRBJ2-7; tentative D call: TRBD1 (5 bases). The CDR3 is 14 amino acids. In germline, CDR1 is DFQATT, CDR2 SNEGSKA (reference sequence). This CDR3 reads CGADVGREGNEQYF. Written as DNA, the CDR3 is TGCGGTGCTGACGTCGGCAGGGAAGGGAACGAGCAGTACTTC.

The sample holds a few counts of this clonotype. J is TRBJ1-6 and V is TRBV20-1, with unresolved D. The CDR3 extends over 14 amino acids. V dropped 5 bases and J dropped 5 bases, with 13 bases sitting between them. Germline CDR1 is DFQATT and CDR2 is SNEGSKA (reference sequence). The CDR3 DNA reads TGCAGTGCTGGTAGTCGACGGGATAATTCACCCCTCCACTTT. This codes for CSAGSRRDNSPLHF.

The chain combines TRBV12-3 or TRBV12-4 with TRBJ1-1, with 8 bases aligning to TRBD1. The CDR3 sequence is 15 residues long. With V trimmed by 4 bases and J by 0 bases, 4 bases remained unmatched. The CDR3 protein is CASSWAGGVNTEAFF. CDR3 sequence (DNA): TGTGCCAGCAGTTGGGCAGGGGGCGTGAACACTGAAGCTTTCTTT.

This clonotype was counted between two and nine times. The V and J genes are TRBV6-1 and TRBJ2-7; 7 bases are shared with TRBD1. J lost 7 bases, V lost 3 bases, and 6 bases had no gene match. CDR3 length equals 13 residues. Germline V gives CDR1 MNHNS, CDR2 SASEGT. The CDR3 region has the DNA TGTGCCAGCAGTGAGGACAGGATAGGAGAGCAGTACTTC. Its translation is CASSEDRIGEQYF.

The rearrangement joins TRBV12-3 or TRBV12-4 to TRBJ1-3; D remains ambiguous. V shed 7 bases and J shed 1 base, with 8 bases lying between them. The CDR3 is 13 residues long. CDR3 DNA: TGTGCCAGCAATCCGACATCTGGAAACACCATATATTTT. Its translation: CASNPTSGNTIYF.

The sample holds a few counts of this clonotype. The gene calls are TRBV2 and TRBJ2-3; unclear D gene. Germline lookup yields CDR1 SNHLY and CDR2 FYNNEI. The CDR3 is made up of 16 amino acids. V lost 6 bases and J 4 bases, leaving 20 bases between the germline ends. The CDR3 spells CASRDVHTPLPDTQYF. The CDR3 nucleotides are TGTGCCAGCAGGGATGTTCATACCCCCCTCCCAGATACGCAGTATTTT.

As for this clonotype: Relative to the germline gene, one junction end is altered; a read error may explain this. The V and J genes are TRBV20-1 and TRBJ1-2, with D maybe TRBD1 (5 bases). The CDR3 consists of 14 residues. Germline V gene sequence: CDR1 DFQATT, CDR2 SNEGSKA (reference sequence). The DNA for the CDR3 is TGCAGTGCTAGAGTAGGGGCGACGGACTATGGCTGCACCTTC. Translating gives CSARVGATDYGCTF.

This sequence joins TRBV6-6 and TRBJ2-3; 7 positions match TRBD1. Germline lookup yields CDR1 MNHNY and CDR2 SVGAGI (reference sequence). V lost 6 bases, J lost 2 bases, and 5 bases stayed unmatched. This CDR3 is 14 amino acids long. CDR3 loop: CASRGGQFTDTQYF. The CDR3 DNA follows: TGTGCCAGCAGAGGGGGACAGTTCACAGATACGCAGTATTTT.

V is TRBV30 and J is TRBJ2-1; 8 nucleotides match TRBD2. Germline V gives CDR1 GTSNPN, CDR2 SVGIG (reference sequence). V was pared by 4 bases and J by 4 bases, with 15 bases of the junction left unmatched. The CDR3 sequence is 17 residues long. In DNA, the CDR3 is TGTGCCTGGACTCACCCTCTGCAGCGGGGGTCTTACAATGAGCAGTTCTTC. Translation: CAWTHPLQRGSYNEQFF.